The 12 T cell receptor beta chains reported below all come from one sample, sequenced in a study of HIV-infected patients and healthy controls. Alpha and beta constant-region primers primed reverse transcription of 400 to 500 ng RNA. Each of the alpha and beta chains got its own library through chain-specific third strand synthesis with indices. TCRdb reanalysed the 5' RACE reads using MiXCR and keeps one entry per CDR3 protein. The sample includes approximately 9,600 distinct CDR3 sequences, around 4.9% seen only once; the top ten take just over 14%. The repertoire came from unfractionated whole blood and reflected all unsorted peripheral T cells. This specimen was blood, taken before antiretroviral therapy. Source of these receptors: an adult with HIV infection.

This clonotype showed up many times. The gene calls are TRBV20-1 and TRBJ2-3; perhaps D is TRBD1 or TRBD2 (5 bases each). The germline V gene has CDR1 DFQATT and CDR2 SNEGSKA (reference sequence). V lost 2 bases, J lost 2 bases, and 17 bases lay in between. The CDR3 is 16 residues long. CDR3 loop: CSARTAGTTFTDTQYF. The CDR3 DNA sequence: TGCAGTGCTAGAACCGCCGGGACGACCTTCACAGATACGCAGTATTTT.

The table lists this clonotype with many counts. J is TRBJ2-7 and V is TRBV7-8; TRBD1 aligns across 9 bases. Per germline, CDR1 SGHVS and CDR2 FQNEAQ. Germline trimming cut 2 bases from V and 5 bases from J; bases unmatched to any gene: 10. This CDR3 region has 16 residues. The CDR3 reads CASSLFGDRENDEQYF. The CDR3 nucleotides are TGTGCCAGCAGCTTATTCGGGGACAGGGAAAATGACGAGCAGTACTTC.

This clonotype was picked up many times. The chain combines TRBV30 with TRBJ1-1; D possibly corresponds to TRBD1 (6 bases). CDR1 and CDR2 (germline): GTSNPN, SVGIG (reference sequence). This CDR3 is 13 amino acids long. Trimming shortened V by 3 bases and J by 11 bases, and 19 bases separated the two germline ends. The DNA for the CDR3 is TGTGCCTGGAGCAGACAGGCACCCCCCGTGGCTTTCTTT. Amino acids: CAWSRQAPPVAFF.

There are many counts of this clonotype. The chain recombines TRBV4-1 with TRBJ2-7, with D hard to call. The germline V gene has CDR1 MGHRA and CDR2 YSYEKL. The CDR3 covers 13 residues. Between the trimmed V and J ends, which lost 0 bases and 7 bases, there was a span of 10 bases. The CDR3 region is CASSQDSGREQYF. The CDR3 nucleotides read TGCGCCAGCAGCCAAGATTCAGGCCGGGAGCAGTACTTC.

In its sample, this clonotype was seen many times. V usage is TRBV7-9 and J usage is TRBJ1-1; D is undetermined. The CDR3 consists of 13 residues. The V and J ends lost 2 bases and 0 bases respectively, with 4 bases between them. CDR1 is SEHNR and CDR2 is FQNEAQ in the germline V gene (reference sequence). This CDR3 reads CASSLPLNTEAFF. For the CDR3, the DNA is TGTGCCAGCAGCTTACCCCTGAACACTGAAGCTTTCTTT.

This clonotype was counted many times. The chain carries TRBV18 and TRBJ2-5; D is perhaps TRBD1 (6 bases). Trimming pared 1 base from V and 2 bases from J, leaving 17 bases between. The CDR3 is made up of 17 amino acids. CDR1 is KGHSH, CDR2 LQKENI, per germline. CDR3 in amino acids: CASSPRSGQTLQETQYF. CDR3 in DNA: TGTGCCAGCTCACCACGTTCAGGACAGACACTTCAAGAGACCCAGTACTTC.

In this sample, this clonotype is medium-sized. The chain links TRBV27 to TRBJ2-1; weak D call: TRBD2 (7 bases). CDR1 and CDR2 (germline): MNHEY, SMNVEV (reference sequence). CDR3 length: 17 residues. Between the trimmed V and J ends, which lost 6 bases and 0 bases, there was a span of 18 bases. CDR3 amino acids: CASRNGGPSSSYNEQFF. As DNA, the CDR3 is TGTGCCAGCAGGAACGGGGGGCCCTCGAGCTCCTACAATGAGCAGTTCTTC.

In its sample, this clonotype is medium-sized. As DNA, the CDR3 is TGCAGTGCTAGAGATTCAGGCAGGGTTGAGACCCAGTACTTC. Translation gives CSARDSGRVETQYF. The chain is built from TRBV20-1 and TRBJ2-5; D might be TRBD1 (5 bases). V was cut by 0 bases and J by 5 bases, with 13 bases left in between. The CDR3 extends over 14 amino acids. Looked up from germline, CDR1 is DFQATT and CDR2 is SNEGSKA (reference sequence).

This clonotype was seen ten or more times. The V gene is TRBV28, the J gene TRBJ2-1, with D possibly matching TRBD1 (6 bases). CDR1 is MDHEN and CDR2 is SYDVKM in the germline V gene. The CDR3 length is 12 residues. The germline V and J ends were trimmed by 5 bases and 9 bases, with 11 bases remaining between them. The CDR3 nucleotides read TGTGCCAGCAGTCCCAGGGGTGGTGAGCAGTTCTTC. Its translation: CASSPRGGEQFF.

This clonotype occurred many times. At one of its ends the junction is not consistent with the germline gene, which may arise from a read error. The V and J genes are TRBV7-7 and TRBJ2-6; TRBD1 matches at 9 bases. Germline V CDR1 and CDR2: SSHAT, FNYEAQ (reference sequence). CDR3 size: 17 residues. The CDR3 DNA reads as TGTGCTAGCAGCCCTGGGACAGGGAGGTCTGGGGCCAACGTCCTGACTTTC. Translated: CASSPGTGRSGANVLTF.

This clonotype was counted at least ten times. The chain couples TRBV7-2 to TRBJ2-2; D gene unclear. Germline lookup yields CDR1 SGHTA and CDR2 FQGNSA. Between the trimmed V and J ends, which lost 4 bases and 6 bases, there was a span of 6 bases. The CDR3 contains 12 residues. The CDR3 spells CASSSPPGELFF. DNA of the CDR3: TGTGCCAGCAGCTCCCCCCCCGGGGAGCTGTTTTTT.

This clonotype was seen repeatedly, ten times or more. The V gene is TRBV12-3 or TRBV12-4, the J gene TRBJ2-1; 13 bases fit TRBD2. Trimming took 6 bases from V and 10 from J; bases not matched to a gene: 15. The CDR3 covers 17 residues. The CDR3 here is CASSRHTSGRAGWEQFF. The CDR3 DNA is TGTGCCAGCAGCCGCCATACTAGCGGGAGGGCCGGGTGGGAGCAGTTCTTC.